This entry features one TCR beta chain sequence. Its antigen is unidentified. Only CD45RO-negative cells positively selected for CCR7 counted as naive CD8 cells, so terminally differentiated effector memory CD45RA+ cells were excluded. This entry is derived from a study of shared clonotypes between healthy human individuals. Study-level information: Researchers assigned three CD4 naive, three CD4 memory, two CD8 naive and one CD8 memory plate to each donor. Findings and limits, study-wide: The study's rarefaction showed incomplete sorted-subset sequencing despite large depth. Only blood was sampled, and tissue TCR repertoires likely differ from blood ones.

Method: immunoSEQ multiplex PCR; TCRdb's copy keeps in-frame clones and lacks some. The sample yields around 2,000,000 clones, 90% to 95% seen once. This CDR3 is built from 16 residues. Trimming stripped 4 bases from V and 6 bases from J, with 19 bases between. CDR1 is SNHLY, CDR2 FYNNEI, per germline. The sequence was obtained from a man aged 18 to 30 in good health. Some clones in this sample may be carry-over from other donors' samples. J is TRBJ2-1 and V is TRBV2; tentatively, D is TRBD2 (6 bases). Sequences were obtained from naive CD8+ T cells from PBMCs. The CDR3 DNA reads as TGTGCCAGCAGTGGGGCCCAGCGGGTAGGCCGCAATGAGCAGTTCTTC. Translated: CASSGAQRVGRNEQFF.